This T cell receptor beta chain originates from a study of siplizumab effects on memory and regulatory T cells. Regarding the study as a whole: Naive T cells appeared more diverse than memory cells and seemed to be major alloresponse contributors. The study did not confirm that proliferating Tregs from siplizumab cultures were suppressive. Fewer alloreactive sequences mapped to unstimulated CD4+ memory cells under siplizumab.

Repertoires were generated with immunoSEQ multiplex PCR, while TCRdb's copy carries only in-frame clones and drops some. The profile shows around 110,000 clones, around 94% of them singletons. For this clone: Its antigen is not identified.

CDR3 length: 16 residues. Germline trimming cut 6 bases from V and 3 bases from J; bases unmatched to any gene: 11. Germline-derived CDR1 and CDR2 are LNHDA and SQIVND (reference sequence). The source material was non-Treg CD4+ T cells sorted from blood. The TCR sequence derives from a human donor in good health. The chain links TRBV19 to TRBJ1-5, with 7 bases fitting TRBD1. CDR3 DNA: TGTGCCAGTAGGGGACCTCCGGGACAGCTCAATCAGCCCCAGCATTTT. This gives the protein CASRGPPGQLNQPQHF.